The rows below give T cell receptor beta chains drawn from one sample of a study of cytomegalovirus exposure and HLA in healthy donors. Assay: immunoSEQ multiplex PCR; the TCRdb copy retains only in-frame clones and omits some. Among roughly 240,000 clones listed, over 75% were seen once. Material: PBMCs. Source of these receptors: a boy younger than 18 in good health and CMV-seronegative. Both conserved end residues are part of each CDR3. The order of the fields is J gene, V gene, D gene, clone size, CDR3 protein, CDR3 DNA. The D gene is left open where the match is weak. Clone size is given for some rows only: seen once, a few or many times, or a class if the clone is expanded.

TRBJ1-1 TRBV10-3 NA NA CATLGQLNTEAFF TGTGCCACCCTAGGACAACTGAACACTGAAGCTTTCTTT
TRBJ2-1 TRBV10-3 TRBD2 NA CAAHSSGGDEQFF TGTGCCGCTCATAGTAGCGGGGGCGATGAGCAGTTCTTC
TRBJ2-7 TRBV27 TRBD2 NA CASSSLGGGASEQYF TGTGCCAGCAGTTCCCTGGGCGGGGGGGCGTCCGAGCAGTACTTC
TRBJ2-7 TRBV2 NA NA CASSEAAVYEQYF TGTGCCAGCAGTGAAGCTGCGGTCTACGAGCAGTACTTC
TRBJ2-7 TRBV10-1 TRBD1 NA CASSGRGGGMGAHEQYF TGCGCCAGCAGTGGCCGAGGGGGCGGTATGGGGGCCCACGAGCAGTACTTC
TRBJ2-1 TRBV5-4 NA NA CASSLSGNEQFF TGTGCCAGCAGCTTGTCCGGCAATGAGCAGTTCTTC
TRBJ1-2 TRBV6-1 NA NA CASSVEAGNYGYTF TGTGCCAGCAGTGTCGAGGCGGGGAACTATGGCTACACCTTC
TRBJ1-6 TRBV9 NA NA CASTPGSGRGTPLHF TGTGCCAGCACGCCTGGGTCGGGGAGAGGAACACCCCTCCACTTT
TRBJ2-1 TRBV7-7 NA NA CASSPGSGAYNEQFF TGTGCCAGCAGCCCGGGGTCCGGGGCCTACAATGAGCAGTTCTTC
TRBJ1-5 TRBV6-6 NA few CASSYPSGNQPQHF TGTGCCAGCAGTTACCCGTCAGGGAATCAGCCCCAGCATTTT
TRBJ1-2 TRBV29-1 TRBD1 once CSVRQGASGYTF TGCAGCGTCCGACAGGGGGCGAGTGGCTACACCTTC
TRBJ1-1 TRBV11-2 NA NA CASSLVAGQGTNTEAFF TGTGCCAGCAGCTTAGTCGCAGGGCAGGGGACGAACACTGAAGCTTTCTTT
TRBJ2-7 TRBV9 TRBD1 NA CASSVGPDRDYEQYF TGTGCCAGCAGCGTAGGACCAGACAGGGATTACGAGCAGTACTTC
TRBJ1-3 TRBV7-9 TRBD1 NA CASSSLTGGNTIYF TGTGCCAGCAGCTCGTTGACAGGGGGAAACACCATATATTTT
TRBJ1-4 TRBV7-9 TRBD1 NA CASSLYTGGQANEKLFF TGTGCCAGCAGTTTGTACACAGGGGGACAAGCTAATGAAAAACTGTTTTTT
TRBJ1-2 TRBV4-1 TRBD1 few CASSQGWTGGRYGYTF TGCGCCAGCAGCCAAGGTTGGACAGGCGGACGATATGGCTACACCTTC
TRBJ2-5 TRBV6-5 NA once CASSYGGGWGETQYF TGTGCCAGCAGTTATGGCGGGGGCTGGGGAGAGACCCAGTACTTC
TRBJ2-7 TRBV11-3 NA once CASSLVRSSYEQYF TGTGCCAGCAGCTTAGTCAGGTCATCCTACGAGCAGTACTTC
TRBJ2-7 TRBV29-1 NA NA CSVKQRSGSYEQYF TGCAGCGTCAAACAGCGCTCAGGGTCCTACGAGCAGTACTTC
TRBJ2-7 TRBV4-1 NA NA CASSQEVQLSYEQYF TGCGCCAGCAGCCAAGAGGTACAGTTATCGTACGAGCAGTACTTC
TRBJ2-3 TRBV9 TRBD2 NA CASSPGLGFADTQYF TGTGCCAGCAGCCCGGGACTAGGCTTCGCAGATACGCAGTATTTT
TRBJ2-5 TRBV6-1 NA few CASSEAQGAETQYF TGTGCCAGCAGTGAAGCGCAAGGGGCAGAGACCCAGTACTTC
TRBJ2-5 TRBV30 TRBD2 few CAWSGTNLSGTQYF TGTGCCTGGAGCGGGACTAATCTATCGGGGACCCAGTACTTC
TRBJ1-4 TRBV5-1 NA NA CASSPGTQATNEKLFF TGCGCCAGCAGCCCCGGGACACAAGCAACTAATGAAAAACTGTTTTTT
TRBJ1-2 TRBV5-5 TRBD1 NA CASSLPGTVYGYTF TGTGCCAGCAGCTTACCTGGGACAGTCTATGGCTACACCTTC
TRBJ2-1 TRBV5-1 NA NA CASSLVIAGNYNEQFF TGCGCCAGCAGCTTGGTAATCGCGGGAAACTACAATGAGCAGTTCTTC
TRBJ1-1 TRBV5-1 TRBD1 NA CASKDRGDTEAFF TGCGCCAGCAAGGACAGGGGTGACACTGAAGCTTTCTTT
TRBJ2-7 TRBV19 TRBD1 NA CASSTVWTGISYEQYF TGTGCCAGTAGTACCGTCTGGACAGGTATCTCCTACGAGCAGTACTTC
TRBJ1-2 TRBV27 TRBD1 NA CASSLYRGGGYTF TGTGCCAGCAGTTTATACAGGGGCGGTGGCTACACCTTC
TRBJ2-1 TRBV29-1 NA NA CSVEVAGYNEQFF TGCAGCGTTGAAGTCGCAGGCTACAATGAGCAGTTCTTC
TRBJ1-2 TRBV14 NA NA CASSQARVTGYTF TGTGCCAGCAGCCAAGCGAGGGTTACTGGCTACACCTTC
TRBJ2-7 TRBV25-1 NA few CASSESNSPYEQYF TGTGCCAGCAGTGAATCGAACAGCCCCTACGAGCAGTACTTC
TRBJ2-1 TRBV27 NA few CASRGGESGWHEQFF TGTGCCAGCAGGGGGGGAGAGTCAGGTTGGCATGAGCAGTTCTTC
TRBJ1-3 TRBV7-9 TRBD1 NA CASSLGQGASGNTIYF TGTGCCAGCAGCTTAGGGCAGGGGGCGTCTGGAAACACCATATATTTT
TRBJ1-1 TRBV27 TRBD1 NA CASRSDRITPAFF TGTGCCAGCAGATCGGACAGGATAACACCGGCTTTCTTT
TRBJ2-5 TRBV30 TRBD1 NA CAWNGQGAGRGQYF TGTGCCTGGAACGGACAGGGGGCAGGGAGGGGCCAGTACTTC
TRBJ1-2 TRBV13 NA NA CASSLERGAGYTF TGTGCCAGCAGCTTAGAACGCGGAGCTGGCTACACCTTC
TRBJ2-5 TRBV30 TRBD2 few CAWSGGGVGTQYF TGTGCCTGGAGTGGCGGGGGGGTTGGGACCCAGTACTTC
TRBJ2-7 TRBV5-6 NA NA CASSLGPGSSREQYF TGTGCCAGCAGCCTGGGCCCTGGCAGTTCCCGCGAGCAGTACTTC
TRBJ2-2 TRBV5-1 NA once CASSLDGTNTGELFF TGCGCCAGCAGCTTGGACGGGACGAACACCGGGGAGCTGTTTTTT
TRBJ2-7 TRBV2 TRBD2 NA CASSAGTSGGGQYF TGTGCCAGCAGTGCTGGGACTAGCGGGGGAGGGCAGTACTTC
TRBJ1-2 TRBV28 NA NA CASSLSGEYGYTF TGTGCCAGCAGTTTGTCCGGGGAATATGGCTACACCTTC
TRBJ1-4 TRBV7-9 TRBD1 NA CASSLVGGGEKLFF TGTGCCAGCAGCTTAGTAGGGGGCGGCGAAAAACTGTTTTTT
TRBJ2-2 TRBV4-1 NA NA CASSQGPVLPGAVVGELFF TGCGCCAGCAGCCAAGGTCCCGTTCTTCCGGGAGCCGTAGTAGGGGAGCTGTTTTTT
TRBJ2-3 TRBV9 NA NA CASSPAGRRSTDTQYF TGTGCCAGCAGCCCCGCAGGTCGAAGGTCCACAGATACGCAGTATTTT
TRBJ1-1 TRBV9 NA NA CASSAPQANTEAFF TGTGCCAGCAGCGCCCCCCAGGCCAACACTGAAGCTTTCTTT
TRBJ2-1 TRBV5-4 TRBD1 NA CASSRSGGFYNEQFF TGTGCCAGCAGCCGATCAGGGGGCTTTTACAATGAGCAGTTCTTC
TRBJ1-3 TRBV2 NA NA CASRPPGESSGNTIYF TGTGCCAGCAGACCCCCAGGTGAAAGCTCTGGAAACACCATATATTTT
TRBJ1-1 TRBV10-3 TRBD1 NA CAISRQGADTEAFF TGTGCCATCTCGAGACAGGGGGCTGACACTGAAGCTTTCTTT
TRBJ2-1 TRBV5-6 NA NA CASSPTGYNEQFF TGTGCCAGCAGCCCCACAGGGTACAATGAGCAGTTCTTC
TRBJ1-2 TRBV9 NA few CASSVGGSQGDLIYGYTF TGTGCCAGCAGCGTAGGGGGAAGTCAGGGTGACCTAATCTATGGCTACACCTTC
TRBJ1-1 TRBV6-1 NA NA CASTRANTEAFF TGTGCCAGCACCAGGGCGAACACTGAAGCTTTCTTT
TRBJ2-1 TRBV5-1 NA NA CASSLAPAGSYNEQFF TGCGCCAGCAGCTTGGCGCCAGCGGGCTCCTACAATGAGCAGTTCTTC
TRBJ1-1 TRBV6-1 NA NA CASSALRDTEAFF TGTGCCAGCAGTGCGTTACGGGACACTGAAGCTTTCTTT
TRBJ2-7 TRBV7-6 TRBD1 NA CASSFTGGEQYF TGTGCCAGCAGCTTTACAGGGGGCGAGCAGTACTTC
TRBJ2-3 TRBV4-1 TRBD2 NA CASSQHPGLAGGNTQYF TGCGCCAGCAGCCAACATCCGGGACTAGCGGGGGGGAATACGCAGTATTTT
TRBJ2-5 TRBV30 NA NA CAWSQLAQFQETQYF TGTGCCTGGAGTCAGTTAGCCCAGTTCCAAGAGACCCAGTACTTC
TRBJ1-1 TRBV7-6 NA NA CASSLGMTGNTEAFF TGTGCCAGTAGCTTAGGCATGACAGGGAACACTGAAGCTTTCTTT
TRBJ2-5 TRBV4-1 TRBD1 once CASKKGQDQETQYF TGCGCCAGCAAAAAGGGACAGGACCAAGAGACCCAGTACTTC